This TCR beta chain comes out of a study of T cells in Graves' hyperthyroidism and ophthalmopathy. Study-wide context: Peripheral blood was acquired at first diagnosis, ahead of any therapy whatsoever.

This clonotype was seen repeatedly, ten times or more. What was amplified from RNA transcripts were TCR beta CDR3 regions. RT-PCR in the first round (using the HTBI primer set) targeted the TCR CDR3. One entry per CDR3 protein, called by TCRdb with MiXCR from the multiplex PCR reads. The data show almost 500,000 distinct CDR3 sequences, around a fifth seen once. Exclusion of a patient resulted from uncontrolled infection, other autoimmune disease, pregnancy or lactation. The source material was blood. This clonotype was sampled from a woman between 70 and 85 years old with Graves' ophthalmopathy.

The CDR3 coding sequence is TGTGCCAGCGCCAACGACGGGAGGTCGGTCGGGGAGCTGTTTTTT. This sequence encodes CASANDGRSVGELFF. The rearrangement joins TRBV2 to TRBJ2-2; 7 bases are a match to TRBD2. The V gene end was trimmed by 8 bases and the J gene end by 7 bases; junction bases not matched to a gene: 13. From germline, CDR1 is SNHLY and CDR2 FYNNEI. The CDR3 spans 15 residues.